A selection of T cell receptor beta chains follows, all from one sample in a study of beta chain features in type 1 diabetes. Sequencing used immunoSEQ multiplex PCR; TCRdb keeps in-frame clones, though not all of them. The table includes 400,000 to 450,000 clones, around 14% detected once. The sequencing sample was made of naive CD4+ T cells from blood. Receptors were obtained from a young man in good health. Each CDR3 is given with its conserved first and last residue. A D gene is named only where the DNA matches it firmly. Only some rows state a clone size, as once, few, many or a class for expanded clones.

CDR3 DNA: TGTGCCAGCAGCGTAGGCCTAGCGGGGGACCACGAGCAGTACTTC; CDR3 protein: CASSVGLAGDHEQYF; D gene: TRBD2; clone size: few; V gene: TRBV9; J gene: TRBJ2-7
CDR3 DNA: TGCAGCACCATCCCCTACCAAGAGACCCAGTACTTC; CDR3 protein: CSTIPYQETQYF; D gene: NA; clone size: few; V gene: TRBV29-1; J gene: TRBJ2-5
CDR3 DNA: TGTGCCAGCTCTCTAAGGACAGTAGGGTTGAACACTGAAGCTTTCTTT; CDR3 protein: CASSLRTVGLNTEAFF; D gene: NA; clone size: NA; V gene: TRBV18; J gene: TRBJ1-1
CDR3 DNA: TGTGCCAGCAGCCTATACCAGGGGATGAACACTGAAGCTTTCTTT; CDR3 protein: CASSLYQGMNTEAFF; D gene: NA; clone size: NA; V gene: TRBV7-2; J gene: TRBJ1-1
CDR3 DNA: TGTGCCAGCAGAACCGCCGGGACAGGATATGGCTACACCTTC; CDR3 protein: CASRTAGTGYGYTF; D gene: TRBD1; clone size: NA; V gene: TRBV14; J gene: TRBJ1-2
CDR3 DNA: TGTGCCAGCGCTTCTCGACCGGGACTAGCGGGAGGGGTGCAGTTCTTC; CDR3 protein: CASASRPGLAGGVQFF; D gene: TRBD2; clone size: NA; V gene: TRBV25-1; J gene: TRBJ2-1
CDR3 DNA: TGCGCCAGCAGCCGACCCCAAGAGACCCAGTACTTC; CDR3 protein: CASSRPQETQYF; D gene: NA; clone size: few; V gene: TRBV5-1; J gene: TRBJ2-5
CDR3 DNA: TGTGCCAGCAGTTTAGTAGCCACGCCGGGGGAAGCTTTCTTT; CDR3 protein: CASSLVATPGEAFF; D gene: NA; clone size: NA; V gene: TRBV28; J gene: TRBJ1-1
CDR3 DNA: TGTGCCAGCAGCTTGCAGACAGGGGAAGATACGCAGTATTTT; CDR3 protein: CASSLQTGEDTQYF; D gene: TRBD1; clone size: few; V gene: TRBV5-4; J gene: TRBJ2-3
CDR3 DNA: TGTGCCAGCAGTGACCGGGACGGAACAAGCTCCTACAATGAGCAGTTCTTC; CDR3 protein: CASSDRDGTSSYNEQFF; D gene: NA; clone size: few; V gene: TRBV25-1; J gene: TRBJ2-1
CDR3 DNA: TGTGCCAGCGCGCGTTGGGCGGTGCAAGAGACCCAGTACTTC; CDR3 protein: CASARWAVQETQYF; D gene: NA; clone size: NA; V gene: TRBV13; J gene: TRBJ2-5
CDR3 DNA: TGTGCCTGGAGCGGCGGGGGCTACAATGAGCAGTTCTTC; CDR3 protein: CAWSGGGYNEQFF; D gene: TRBD2; clone size: few; V gene: TRBV30; J gene: TRBJ2-1
CDR3 DNA: TGTGCCTGTAGCGGGGGGGGTACAGATACGCAGTATTTT; CDR3 protein: CACSGGGTDTQYF; D gene: TRBD2; clone size: few; V gene: TRBV30; J gene: TRBJ2-3
CDR3 DNA: TGTGCCAGCAGCGTAGGGTCAGGGACTAACACTGAAGCTTTCTTT; CDR3 protein: CASSVGSGTNTEAFF; D gene: NA; clone size: few; V gene: TRBV9; J gene: TRBJ1-1
CDR3 DNA: TGTGCCAGCAGCTTTGCTGGCATGGGAAACACCATATATTTT; CDR3 protein: CASSFAGMGNTIYF; D gene: NA; clone size: NA; V gene: TRBV13; J gene: TRBJ1-3
CDR3 DNA: TGTGCCAGCAGCCAAGTCTGGGACCGCTATCTGTACTTC; CDR3 protein: CASSQVWDRYLYF; D gene: NA; clone size: many; V gene: TRBV14; J gene: TRBJ2-4
CDR3 DNA: TGCAGCGTCCGGGACAGGGGTTTTACCGGGGAGCTGTTTTTT; CDR3 protein: CSVRDRGFTGELFF; D gene: TRBD1; clone size: NA; V gene: TRBV29-1; J gene: TRBJ2-2